This T cell receptor (beta chain) is drawn from a study of shared clonotypes between healthy human individuals. The V end was cut by 1 base, the J end by 6 bases, with 7 bases between. Germline loops: CDR1 SGHRS, CDR2 YFSETQ. The CDR3 contains 13 residues. Measured with immunoSEQ multiplex PCR; TCRdb has only the in-frame clones, and not every one. The data show 900,000 to 1,200,000 clones, around three quarters seen once. The chain is built from TRBV5-1 and TRBJ2-2; the D is unclear. This receptor was obtained from a man aged 18-30 years in good health. Some clones in this sample may be carry-over from other donors' samples. Sequences were obtained from memory CD4+ T cells from PBMCs. Specified subset: CD45RA-negative fraction. The chain's CDR3 is CASSLIPAGELFF. The CDR3 coding sequence is TGCGCCAGCAGCTTGATACCCGCCGGGGAGCTGTTTTTT.